This T cell receptor (beta chain) was found in a study of blood T cell repertoires in COVID-19. About the research overall: Specimens from acute and convalescent COVID-19 originated in the United States, Italy and Spain.

Authors' processing steps: The authors estimated nucleated cell counts from reference gene primer amplification. Clones were read by immunoSEQ multiplex PCR, and TCRdb kept only the in-frame ones, dropping some. That table gives V, J and clone size, and the DNA gave D and trimming. The sample contains about 220,000 clones, roughly 84% of which appear only once. This clone was counted once. The CDR3 has 12 amino acids. CDR1 is PRHDT and CDR2 is FYEKMQ in the germline V gene (reference sequence). V was cut by 8 bases and J by 8 bases, with 10 bases left in between. The J gene is TRBJ1-6, the V gene TRBV13, with D tentatively TRBD1 (6 bases). Sequencing used peripheral blood. The sequence came from a man aged 50 to 60 who had recovered from COVID-19. The CDR3 reads CASAPGDSPLHF. CDR3 nucleotide sequence: TGTGCCAGCGCTCCAGGGGATTCACCCCTCCACTTT.